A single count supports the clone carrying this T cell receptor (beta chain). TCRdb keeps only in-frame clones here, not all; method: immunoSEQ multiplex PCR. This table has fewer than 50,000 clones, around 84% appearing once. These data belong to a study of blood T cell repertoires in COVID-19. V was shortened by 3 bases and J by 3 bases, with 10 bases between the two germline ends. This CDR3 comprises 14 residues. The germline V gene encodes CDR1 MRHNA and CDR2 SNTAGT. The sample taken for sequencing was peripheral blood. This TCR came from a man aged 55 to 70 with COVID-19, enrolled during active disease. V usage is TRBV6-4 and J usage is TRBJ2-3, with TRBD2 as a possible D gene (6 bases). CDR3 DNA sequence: TGTGCCAGCAGTGAGTCGGGAGAAACAGATACGCAGTATTTT. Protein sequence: CASSESGETDTQYF.